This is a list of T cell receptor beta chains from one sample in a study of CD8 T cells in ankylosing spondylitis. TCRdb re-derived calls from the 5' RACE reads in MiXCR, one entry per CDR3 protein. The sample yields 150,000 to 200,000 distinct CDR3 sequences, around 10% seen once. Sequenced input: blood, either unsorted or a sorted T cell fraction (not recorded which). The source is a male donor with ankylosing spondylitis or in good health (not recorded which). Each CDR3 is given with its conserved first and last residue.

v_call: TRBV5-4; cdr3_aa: CASSEGLAGTDTQYF
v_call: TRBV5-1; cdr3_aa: CASSLEAGNTGELFF
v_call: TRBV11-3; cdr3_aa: CASSLEGRGGNYGYTF
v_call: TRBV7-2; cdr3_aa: CTSSRDRAASYNEQFF
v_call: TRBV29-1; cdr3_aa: CSAGQGGHEQYF
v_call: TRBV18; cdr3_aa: CASSMDNSDYGYTF
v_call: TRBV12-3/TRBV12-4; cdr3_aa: CASTPGRGQETQYF
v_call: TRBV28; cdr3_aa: CASSPWTGARQPQHF
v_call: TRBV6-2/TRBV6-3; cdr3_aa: CASSSAGGRADTQYF
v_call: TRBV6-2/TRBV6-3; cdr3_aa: CASSSGGNEQFF
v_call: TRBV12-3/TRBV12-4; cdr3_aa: CASSFRDSPLRDTQYF
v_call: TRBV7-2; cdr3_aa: CASARGTREETQYF
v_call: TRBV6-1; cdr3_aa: CASSGGTGGVSEQFF
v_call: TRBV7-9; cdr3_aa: CASSFPPGGAGDTQYF
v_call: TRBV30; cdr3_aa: CAWNRENIQYF
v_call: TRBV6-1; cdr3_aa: CASSTGLTGYTF
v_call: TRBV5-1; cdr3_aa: CASSLEASSHYGYTF
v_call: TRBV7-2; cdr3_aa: CASSLEGTSGTGELFF
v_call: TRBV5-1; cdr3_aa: CASSLARGTGVNEKLFF
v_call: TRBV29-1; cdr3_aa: CSASLGGGNQPQHF
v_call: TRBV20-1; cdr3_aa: CSASGRMNTEAFF
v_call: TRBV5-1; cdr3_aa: CASSRPPGLAGVMGETQYF
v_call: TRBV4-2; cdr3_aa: CASSQDSGRDEGYTF
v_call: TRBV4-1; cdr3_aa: CASSLIGHNQPQHF
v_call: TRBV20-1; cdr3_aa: CSVNEQYF
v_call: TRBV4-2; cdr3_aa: CASSQELVIPLHF
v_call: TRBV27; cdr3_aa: CASSLGGSSVVYEQYF
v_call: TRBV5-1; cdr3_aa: CASSLGPSGVVNTEAFF
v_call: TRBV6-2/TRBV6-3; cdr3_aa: CASSYNLGGGRDTQYF
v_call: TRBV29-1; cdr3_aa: CSVGKGVATDTQYF
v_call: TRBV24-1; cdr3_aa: CATSDSHQETQYF
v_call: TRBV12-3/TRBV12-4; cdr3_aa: CASGTSSSTDTQYF
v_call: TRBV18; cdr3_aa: CASSLQRQSYPHGSYEQYF
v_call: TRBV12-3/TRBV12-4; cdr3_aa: CASSLGVLANTGELFF
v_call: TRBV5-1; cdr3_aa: CASRKERTANTEAFF
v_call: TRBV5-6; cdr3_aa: CASSSFRGAQNQPQHF
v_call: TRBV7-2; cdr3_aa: CASNLDGTGGYEQYF
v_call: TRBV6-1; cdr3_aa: CASSRTGGRSYGYTF
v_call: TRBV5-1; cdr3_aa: CASAGGQDEQFF
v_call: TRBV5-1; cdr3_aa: CASSLSRDREKYEQYF
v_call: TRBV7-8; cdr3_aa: CASSLERVGTEAFF
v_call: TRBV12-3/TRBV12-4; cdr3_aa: CASSFVQGWGSYEQYF
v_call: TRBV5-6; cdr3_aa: CASSLNIEQFF
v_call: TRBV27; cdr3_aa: CASSNPGGPTDTQYF
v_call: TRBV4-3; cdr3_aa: CASSQDPNPHYGYTF
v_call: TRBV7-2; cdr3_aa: CASSPRGSGRGTDTQYF
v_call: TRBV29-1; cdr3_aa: CSVRLAGGTGELFF
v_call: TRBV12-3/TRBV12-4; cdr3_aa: CASSLEDTEGQPQHF
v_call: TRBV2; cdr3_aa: CASSVVGREGSYNEQFF
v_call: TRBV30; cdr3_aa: CAWSGTSGRATEQYF
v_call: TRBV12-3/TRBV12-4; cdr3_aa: CASSLSGGVEQYF
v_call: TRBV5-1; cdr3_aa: CASRGGEEEQFF
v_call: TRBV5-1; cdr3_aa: CASSSGASGGVYEQFF
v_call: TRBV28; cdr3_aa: CASSPPPLGEQYF
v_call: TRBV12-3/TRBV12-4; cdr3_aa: CASSLKKVTEAFF
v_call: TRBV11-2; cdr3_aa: CASSLGRPSGEQFF